This T cell receptor (beta chain) was sequenced during a study of T cells in Graves' hyperthyroidism and ophthalmopathy. Amplified regions were TCR beta CDR3 sequences from RNA transcripts. First-round RT-PCR targeting the TCR CDR3 was performed with the HTBI primer set. TCRdb re-called the multiplex PCR reads through MiXCR, storing one row per CDR3 protein. The sample records 700,000 to 850,000 distinct CDR3 sequences, 35% being singletons. V lost 3 bases to trimming and J lost 2 bases, with 11 bases between them. Germline CDR1 and CDR2: KGHDR and SFDVKD. The CDR3 runs to 15 residues. Sequencing input: blood. The sequence was obtained from a woman between 40 and 50 years old with Graves' hyperthyroidism. The V and J genes are TRBV24-1 and TRBJ2-3, with a weak D call TRBD2 (5 bases). CDR3 nucleotide sequence: TGTGCCACCAGTGATGTCCGGGGAAACACAGATACGCAGTATTTT. Its protein is CATSDVRGNTDTQYF.